The rows below give T cell receptor beta chains drawn from one sample of a study of cytomegalovirus exposure and HLA in healthy donors. Clones were read by immunoSEQ multiplex PCR, and TCRdb kept only the in-frame ones, dropping some. The table has roughly 190,000 clones, about 81% seen once. Sequences were obtained from PBMCs. The receptors were gathered from a young woman in good health and CMV-seronegative. The CDR3 runs from the conserved cysteine through the conserved F or W. D genes are given only for firm matches. Rows give clone size only sometimes, using once, few, many, or a class for an expanded clone.

TRBJ1-5	TRBV7-8	NA	TRBD1	CASSSRDRYSNQPQHF	TGTGCCAGCAGCTCCCGGGACAGATATAGCAATCAGCCCCAGCATTTT
TRBJ1-6	TRBV7-8	few	NA	CASSLLGGGLINSPLHF	TGTGCCAGCAGCTTACTCGGGGGGGGGTTGATAAATTCACCCCTCCACTTT
TRBJ2-5	TRBV5-5	NA	TRBD1	CASSPTGGSQYF	TGTGCCAGCAGCCCAACAGGGGGCTCCCAGTACTTC
TRBJ2-2	TRBV4-1	NA	NA	CASSYAGQLTGELFF	TGCGCCAGCAGCTATGCGGGACAGTTGACCGGGGAGCTGTTTTTT
TRBJ2-7	TRBV13	NA	TRBD1	CASSSNPGQGGYEQYF	TGTGCCAGCAGCTCGAATCCGGGACAGGGGGGCTACGAGCAGTACTTC
TRBJ2-3	TRBV29-1	NA	NA	CSVVEGGSTDTQYF	TGCAGCGTTGTTGAGGGGGGGAGCACAGATACGCAGTATTTT
TRBJ1-1	TRBV20-1	NA	NA	CSARTGGGAFF	TGCAGTGCTCGGACGGGCGGGGGCGCTTTCTTT
TRBJ2-1	TRBV5-1	NA	TRBD2	CASSFSGLAGDGHNEQFF	TGCGCCAGCAGCTTTTCCGGACTAGCGGGAGACGGGCACAATGAGCAGTTCTTC
TRBJ2-5	TRBV10-2	NA	NA	CASKGGFQETQYF	TGCGCCAGCAAGGGGGGGTTCCAAGAGACCCAGTACTTC
TRBJ1-5	TRBV6-1	few	NA	CASSEDRSHQPQHF	TGTGCCAGCAGTGAAGACAGGAGCCATCAGCCCCAGCATTTT
TRBJ2-2	TRBV7-9	NA	NA	CASSLGDWPSTTGELFF	TGTGCCAGCAGCTTAGGGGACTGGCCCTCGACCACCGGGGAGCTGTTTTTT